Presented here are 6 T cell receptor beta chains from one specimen sequenced in a study of cytomegalovirus exposure and HLA in healthy donors. PCR used 60 Vbeta primers and 13 Jbeta primers. This table comes from immunoSEQ multiplex PCR, and its TCRdb copy is limited to in-frame clones, with some not included. Of under 120,000 clones in the sample, roughly 70% were seen once. Sequenced sample: PBMCs. All receptors derive from a man between 35 and 55 years old in good health and CMV-seropositive.

This sequence joins TRBV5-1 and TRBJ2-3; a possible D gene is TRBD1 (6 bases). CDR1 is SGHRS, CDR2 YFSETQ, per germline. The CDR3 is 15 amino acids. V lost 2 bases to trimming and J lost 2 bases, with 12 bases between them. For the CDR3, the DNA is TGCGCCAGCAGCTTTTCAACAGGGAACACAGATACGCAGTATTTT. This encodes CASSFSTGNTDTQYF.

V usage is TRBV5-6 and J usage is TRBJ1-3; 8 bases fit TRBD1. Germline loops: CDR1 SGHDT, CDR2 YYEEEE. Trimming took 8 bases from V and 1 from J; bases not matched to a gene: 5. CDR3 length: 14 amino acids. The CDR3 loop is CARRQGASGNTIYF. For the CDR3, the DNA is TGTGCCAGGCGTCAGGGGGCATCTGGAAACACCATATATTTT.

CDR3 coding DNA: TGTGCCAGCCCACCAGGGACAGGGTTATACAATGAGCAGTTCTTC. This translates into CASPPGTGLYNEQFF. V is TRBV6-1 and J is TRBJ2-1; 9 bases map to TRBD1. Trimming cost V 8 bases and J 4 bases; bases outside gene matches: 9. This CDR3 has 15 residues. Germline values: CDR1 MNHNS, CDR2 SASEGT.

The V and J genes are TRBV29-1 and TRBJ2-3, with TRBD1 as a possible D gene (5 bases). V dropped 2 bases and J dropped 4 bases, with 16 bases sitting between them. Germline V lookup: CDR1 SQVTM, CDR2 ANQGSEA. The CDR3 has 15 residues. The CDR3 bases are TGCAGCGTTGAAAGTGGGCAGGGTCCCTCAGATACGCAGTATTTT. Translated: CSVESGQGPSDTQYF.

This clone occurred a few times. The chain has TRBV9 and TRBJ2-5; 9 nucleotides match TRBD2. This CDR3 has 16 residues. Trimming took 3 bases from V and 2 from J; bases not matched to a gene: 8. Per germline, CDR1 SGDLS and CDR2 YYNGEE. As DNA, the CDR3 is TGTGCCAGCAGCGCCAAAGGACTAGCGACTCAAGAGACCCAGTACTTC. Its translation is CASSAKGLATQETQYF.

This clone has a handful of counts. This sequence joins TRBV5-6 and TRBJ2-1, with D possibly matching TRBD2 (6 bases). The germline gives CDR1 SGHDT, CDR2 YYEEEE. This CDR3 has 15 amino acids. Deletions cut 0 bases from V and 0 bases from J, with 7 bases between. The CDR3 sequence is CASSLGGISYNEQFF. CDR3 bases: TGTGCCAGCAGCTTGGGCGGGATCTCCTACAATGAGCAGTTCTTC.